This TCR beta chain was documented in a study of long-term antiretroviral therapy in people with HIV. Study outcomes and limitations: Diversity increased after ART yet remained lower than in transplant donor controls. ART adherence, viral resistance and therapy changes were undocumented. Versus controls, repertoires in people with HIV had narrower CDR3 length ranges. The clones with expansion before ART were dominant in the repertoire at all time points.

Notes on this clone: Its matching antigen is unknown.

The germline V and J ends were trimmed by 2 bases and 5 bases, with 19 bases remaining between them. CDR1 and CDR2 (germline): SGHTA, FQGNSA. This CDR3 spans 16 amino acids. Researchers ran immunoSEQ v3.0 at survey level. Method: immunoSEQ multiplex PCR; TCRdb's copy keeps in-frame clones and lacks some. This sample has approximately 39,000 clones, with 65% to 90% found just once. This clonotype originated in a man aged 18 to 29 with HIV. This sequence joins TRBV7-2 and TRBJ2-7; possible D gene TRBD2, 6 bases. This specimen was unsorted PBMCs, taken 1.5 years after starting antiretroviral therapy. The CDR3 region is CASSLRAGPEPHEQYF. CDR3 nucleotide sequence: TGTGCCAGCAGCTTAAGGGCGGGACCGGAACCCCACGAGCAGTACTTC.